This T cell receptor (beta chain) is from a study of blood T cell repertoires in COVID-19. Study-level background: Material from acute and convalescent COVID-19 was sourced from the United States, Italy and Spain. T cells, B-cell-depleted T cells, or PBMCs supplied cDNA or gDNA.

Libraries were prepared by immunoSEQ multiplex PCR; TCRdb keeps only in-frame clonotypes and omits some of them. Among approximately 490,000 clones listed, 87% were seen once. This study enrolled people aged about 18 to 95 from about two dozen US geographic areas. Cohorts were based on clinical histories the participants reported. This CDR3 is 15 amino acids long. Trimming took off 3 bases at V and 7 bases at J, with 19 bases between the two ends. CDR1 KGHSH and CDR2 LQKENI come from the germline V gene. This TCR was recovered from a woman between 18 and 30 years old who had recovered from COVID-19. This chain uses TRBV18 with TRBJ2-7, with D possibly matching TRBD1 (6 bases). Material: PBMCs or T cells enriched from blood (not recorded which). In DNA form, the CDR3 reads TGTGCCAGCTCACCTGGCTCTGGGACAACACGGGAGCAGTACTTC. It codes for CASSPGSGTTREQYF.